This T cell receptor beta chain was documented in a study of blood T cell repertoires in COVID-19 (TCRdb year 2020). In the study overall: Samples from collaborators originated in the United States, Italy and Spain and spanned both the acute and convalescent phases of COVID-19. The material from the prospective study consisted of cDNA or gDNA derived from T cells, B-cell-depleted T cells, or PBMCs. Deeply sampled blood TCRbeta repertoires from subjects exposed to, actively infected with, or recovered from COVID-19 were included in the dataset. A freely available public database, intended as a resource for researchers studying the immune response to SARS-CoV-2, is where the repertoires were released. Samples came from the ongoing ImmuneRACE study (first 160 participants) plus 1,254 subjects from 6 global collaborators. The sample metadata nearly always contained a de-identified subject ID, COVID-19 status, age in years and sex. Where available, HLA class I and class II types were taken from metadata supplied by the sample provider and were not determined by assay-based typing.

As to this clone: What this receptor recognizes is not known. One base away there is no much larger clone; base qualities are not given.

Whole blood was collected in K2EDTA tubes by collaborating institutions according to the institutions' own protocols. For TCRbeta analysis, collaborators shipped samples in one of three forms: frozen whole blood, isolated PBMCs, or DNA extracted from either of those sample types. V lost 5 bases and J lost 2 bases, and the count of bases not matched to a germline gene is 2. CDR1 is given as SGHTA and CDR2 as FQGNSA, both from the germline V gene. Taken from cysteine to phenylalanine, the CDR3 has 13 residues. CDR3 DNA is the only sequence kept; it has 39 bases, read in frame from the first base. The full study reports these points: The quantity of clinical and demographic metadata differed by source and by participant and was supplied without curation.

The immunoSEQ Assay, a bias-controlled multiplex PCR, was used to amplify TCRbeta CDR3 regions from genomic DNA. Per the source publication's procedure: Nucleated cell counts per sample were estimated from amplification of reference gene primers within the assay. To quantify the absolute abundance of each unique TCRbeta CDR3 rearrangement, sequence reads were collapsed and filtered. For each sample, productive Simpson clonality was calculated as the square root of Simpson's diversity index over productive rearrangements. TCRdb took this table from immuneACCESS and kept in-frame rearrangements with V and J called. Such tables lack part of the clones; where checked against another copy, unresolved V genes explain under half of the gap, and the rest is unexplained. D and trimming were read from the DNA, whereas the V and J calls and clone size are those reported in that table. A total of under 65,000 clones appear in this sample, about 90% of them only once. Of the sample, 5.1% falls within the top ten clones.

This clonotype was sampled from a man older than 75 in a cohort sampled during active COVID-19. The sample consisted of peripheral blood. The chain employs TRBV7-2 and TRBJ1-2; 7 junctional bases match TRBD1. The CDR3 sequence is CASSPGQNYGYTF. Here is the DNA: TGTGCCAGCAGCCCGGGACAGAACTATGGCTACACCTTC.